The clone carrying this T cell receptor beta chain came up once. TCRdb's table, derived via immunoSEQ multiplex PCR, lists solely in-frame clones and lacks some. Of roughly 70,000 clones detected, about nine tenths appear once; the ten largest clones hold under 0.7%. V shed 3 bases, J shed 6 bases, and the junction held 18 bases outside the gene matches. The CDR3 runs 18 residues. Looked up from germline, CDR1 is MGHRA and CDR2 is YSYEKL. These data are taken from a study of OX40 agonist ivuxolimab in advanced cancers. The source is an adult with an advanced solid tumor such as melanoma, head and neck, liver or kidney cancer. The V gene is TRBV4-1, the J gene TRBJ1-1, with 8 nucleotides matching TRBD1. The specimen comprised CD4+ or CD8+ T cells sorted from blood, sampled in a trial of the OX40 agonist ivuxolimab. CDR3 residues: CASSHYQGQGARWAEAFF. CDR3 nucleotides: TGCGCCAGCAGCCATTACCAAGGCCAGGGGGCGCGATGGGCTGAAGCTTTCTTT.